This T cell receptor (beta chain) comes out of a study of T-cell reconstitution after alpha-beta-depleted transplantation in children. The germline gives CDR1 MNHNS, CDR2 SASEGT. CDR3 length: 13 amino acids. The V end was cut by 11 bases, the J end by 6 bases, with 19 bases between. This sample's TCRbeta library carried unique molecular identifier barcodes. TCRdb recomputed calls from the PCR reads with MiXCR, one row per CDR3 protein. The sample lists 500,000 to 600,000 distinct CDR3 sequences; over 25% were seen once. Specimen: PBMCs from the stem cell graft donor, collected from the stem cell graft. The TCR originated in a human donor who donated a stem cell graft to a child with aplastic anemia. This rearrangement joins TRBV6-1 to TRBJ1-1; weak D call: TRBD1 (5 bases). The CDR3 here is CAGEGPPRAEAFF. Here the CDR3 DNA reads TGTGCCGGCGAGGGACCGCCGCGGGCTGAAGCTTTCTTT.